This T cell receptor beta chain was documented in a study of shared clonotypes between healthy human individuals. CDR3 length: 16 residues. V was trimmed by 5 bases and J by 1 base, leaving 18 bases between them. Germline CDR1 reads SEHNR; CDR2 reads FQNEAQ (reference sequence). Naive CD8 cells comprised CD45RO-negative, CCR7-positively selected cells, excluding terminally differentiated effector memory CD45RA+ cells. All donors were healthy HIV-negative adults lacking recent acute infections or vaccinations. Study-level points and caveats: Approximately 4.9% of naive CD4 clonotypes were shared across four donors. The genetic and exposure-history diversity represented was limited by few donors.

Data came from immunoSEQ multiplex PCR; TCRdb stores just in-frame clones and leaves some out. The sample has about 2.2 million clones, 93% seen once. With respect to this clone: The antigen is undetermined.

The receptor was derived from a man younger than 35 in good health. Some clones in this sample may be carry-over from other donors' samples. The chain recombines TRBV7-9 with TRBJ2-7; no firm D call. The sequencing input was naive CD8+ T cells from PBMCs. Here the CDR3 reads CASSPGPTAPSYEQYF. CDR3 DNA: TGTGCCAGCAGCCCCGGACCCACAGCCCCTTCCTACGAGCAGTACTTC.